A few counts support the clone carrying this T cell receptor beta chain. TCRdb reprocessed the 5' RACE reads via MiXCR and lists one record per CDR3 protein. The sample has approximately 40,000 distinct CDR3 sequences; about 30% are singletons. Trimming took 0 bases from V and 6 from J; bases not matched to a gene: 3. CDR1 and CDR2 from the germline V gene are LGHNA and YNFKEQ. This CDR3 is built from 16 residues. This receptor was identified in a female donor with breast cancer. The chain is built from TRBV4-2 and TRBJ1-4; 11 bases line up with TRBD1. The sequencing sample was made of tumor-infiltrating memory CD4+ T cells sorted from the breast tumor. The subset is: memory CD4+ T cells, CD4+CD45RO+CD25-. Here the CDR3 reads CASSQDPGQGDEKLFF. The CDR3 coding sequence is TGTGCCAGCAGCCAAGACCCGGGACAGGGGGATGAAAAACTGTTTTTT.